This note documents a single T cell receptor beta chain sequence. Its target is not known. This sample stems from a study of T cell responses to AZD1222 COVID-19 vaccine. As for the study in general: Samples with a second dose at about 4 or about 12 weeks were pooled together.

Study results and caveats: Two AZD1222 doses significantly raised spike-specific TCR breadth and depth over controls.

This CDR3 contains 13 residues. The germline CDR1 and CDR2 sequences are LNHDA and SQIVND (reference sequence). Trimming stripped 3 bases from V and 6 bases from J, with 11 bases between. Repertoires were generated with immunoSEQ multiplex PCR, while TCRdb's copy carries only in-frame clones and drops some. The data show fewer than 120,000 clones, about four fifths seen once. The sequence was collected from an adult in good health. The chain couples TRBV19 to TRBJ1-2; D remains ambiguous. The sample here was peripheral blood, taken on day 0 of AZD1222 vaccination. In DNA, the CDR3 is TGTGCCAGTAGTATTTGGATCGGGGATGGCTACACCTTC. Translating it yields CASSIWIGDGYTF.